The 4 T cell receptor beta chains reported below all come from one sample, sequenced in a study of CD8+ T cells in alopecia areata. TCR sequencing used cDNA made by reverse transcription of extracted RNA. The table came from immunoSEQ multiplex PCR; TCRdb's copy has only in-frame clones and leaves some out. The sample shows about 180,000 clones, approximately 70% of them seen only once. This specimen was CD8+ T cells sorted from blood, taken at week 0. Receptors originate from a human donor with alopecia areata.

J is TRBJ1-4 and V is TRBV25-1; D remains unclear. This CDR3 comprises 13 residues. Germline V gene sequence: CDR1 MGHDK, CDR2 SYGVNS. Deletions cut 8 bases from V and 8 bases from J, with 15 bases between. The CDR3 protein is CASRYTGGEKLFF. The DNA for the CDR3 is TGTGCCAGCCGCTACACCGGTGGAGAAAAACTGTTTTTT.

This chain joins TRBV19 and TRBJ1-2; 7 bases are a match to TRBD1. V was clipped by 8 bases and J by 3 bases; unmatched bases: 9. Germline V gives CDR1 LNHDA, CDR2 SQIVND (reference sequence). CDR3 size: 14 residues. Here the CDR3 reads CASGRDREDYGYTF. The CDR3 coding sequence is TGTGCCAGTGGGAGAGACAGGGAGGACTATGGCTACACCTTC.

This clone turned up a few times. The chain carries TRBV6-5 and TRBJ2-2, with D unclear. This CDR3 comprises 14 residues. Deletions cut 2 bases from V and 1 base from J, with 5 bases between. In germline, CDR1 is MNHEY, CDR2 SVGAGI. The CDR3: CASSYTENTGELFF. The CDR3 bases are TGTGCCAGCAGTTACACAGAGAACACCGGGGAGCTGTTTTTT.

This clone was seen a few times. The chain joins TRBV7-9 to TRBJ2-3; D gene uncertain. The CDR3 loop spans 15 amino acids. V lost 2 bases to trimming and J lost 2 bases, with 11 bases between them. The germline gives CDR1 SEHNR, CDR2 FQNEAQ (reference sequence). In DNA form, the CDR3 reads TGTGCCAGCAGCTTATGGGAACAAAACACAGATACGCAGTATTTT. It yields the protein CASSLWEQNTDTQYF.